The clone carrying this T cell receptor (beta chain) was seen a few times. The germline gene is not matched at one end of the junction; a read error may be the cause. The data stem from a study of blood T cell repertoires in COVID-19. Study-wide context: The cDNA or gDNA used as material had been derived from T cells, B-cell-depleted T cells, or PBMCs.

Only in-frame clones appear in the TCRdb table, and some are missing; sequencing was by immunoSEQ multiplex PCR. This sample carries about 55,000 clones, 75% to 90% of them seen once, and the ten largest clones take less than 20%. The germline V gene encodes CDR1 SSHAT and CDR2 FNYEAQ (reference sequence). The CDR3 extends over 17 amino acids. Sequenced material: peripheral blood. This chain uses TRBV7-7 with TRBJ1-4, with 9 bases aligning to TRBD1. The source of this sequence is a human donor in a cohort sampled during active COVID-19. The CDR3 here is CASSLAPPGQGNEKLFF. The CDR3 DNA follows: TGTGCTAGCAGCTTAGCCCCACCGGGACAGGGAAATGAAAAACTGTTTTTT.